The subject of this entry is one T cell receptor beta chain. What it binds is unknown. These data belong to a study of cytomegalovirus exposure and HLA in healthy donors. The PCR ran on 60 Vbeta and 13 Jbeta primers. Using immunoSEQ multiplex PCR, the repertoire was profiled, and TCRdb retains in-frame clones only, with some absent. This sample has more than 85,000 clones, with over 70% found just once. Findings and limits, study-wide: Usually a TCR sequence was rare, but some public TCRs were found in many donors.

The TCR comes from a male donor in good health and CMV-seronegative. The sequenced sample was PBMCs.

The CDR3, as DNA: TGTGCCAGCAGTGAAGCGGACAGAGATCAGCCCCAGCATTTT. Translated: CASSEADRDQPQHF. The chain combines TRBV2 with TRBJ1-5; possible D gene TRBD1, 6 bases. Trimming pared 0 bases from V and 5 bases from J, leaving 8 bases between. The CDR3 covers 14 residues. From germline, CDR1 is SNHLY and CDR2 FYNNEI.